This T cell receptor (beta chain) stems from a study of T-cell reconstitution after alpha-beta-depleted transplantation in children. The authors prepared the TCRbeta library with unique molecular identifiers. TCRdb reprocessed the PCR reads via MiXCR and lists one record per CDR3 protein. The profile shows about 830,000 distinct CDR3 sequences, under 20% of them singletons. V was clipped by 1 base and J by 4 bases, with 12 bases between them. This CDR3 is 15 amino acids long. Germline loops: CDR1 SGHKS, CDR2 YYEKEE (reference sequence). V and J are TRBV5-5 and TRBJ2-1; D gene ambiguous. The sample was PBMCs, mostly from graft donor cells, taken 360 days after TCRalphabeta/CD19-depleted stem cell transplant. The TCR was taken from a male patient between 5 and 17 years old who had a stem cell transplant for acute lymphoblastic leukemia, so the T cells may come from the graft donor. CDR3 in DNA: TGTGCCAGCAGCTTGACCCCTAGAATATACAATGAGCAGTTCTTC. It yields the protein CASSLTPRIYNEQFF. Together with reference TRBV5-5 and TRBJ2-1, the CDR3 gives the full variable domain: DAGVTQSPTHLIKTRGQQVTLRCSPISGHKSVSWYQQVLGQGPQFIFQYYEKEERGRGNFPDRFSARQFPNYSSELNVNALLLGDSALYLCASSLTPRIYNEQFFGPGTRLTVL.